This TCR beta chain was identified in a study of shared clonotypes between healthy human individuals. Whole-study findings and limits: In contrast to clonotypes shared by all four donors, non-shared clonotypes had lower generation probabilities. Clonotype sharing across a few donors was observed for around 4.8% of naive CD4 clonotypes.

Researchers partitioned CD4+ cells into CD45RA+ naive and CD45RA-negative memory subsets. Only one count was recorded for this clone. The antigen remains unidentified. CDR1 and CDR2 from the germline V gene are MDHEN and SYDVKM. Trimming cost V 8 bases and J 3 bases; bases outside gene matches: 9. The length of the CDR3 is 14 residues. Authors' processing steps: Junction-only sequences produced by ImmunoSEQ had no quality scores, so filtering differed. Sequencing was performed with immunoSEQ multiplex PCR; in TCRdb, only in-frame clones are kept and a portion is missing. V and J calls plus clone size are reproduced from that table; the DNA served to infer D and trimming. The sample contains approximately 2.1 million clones, just over 90% of which appear only once.

This sequence was found in a man younger than 35 in good health. Some clones in this sample may be carry-over from other donors' samples. Material for sequencing was naive CD4+ T cells from PBMCs. Specified subset: CD45RA+ positively selected. The chain uses TRBV28 and TRBJ1-1; 7 bases line up with TRBD1. CDR3 amino acids: CASAKQGWDTEAFF. CDR3 nucleotide sequence: TGTGCCAGCGCAAAACAGGGGTGGGACACTGAAGCTTTCTTT.